This entry lists 21 T cell receptor beta chains sequenced from one sample in a study of blood T cell repertoires in COVID-19. This table comes from immunoSEQ multiplex PCR, and its TCRdb copy is limited to in-frame clones, with some not included. Counted here are about half a million clones, approximately 83% occurring once; the ten biggest clones make up about 3.2%. The sequenced sample was peripheral blood. The receptors derive from a human donor in a cohort sampled during active COVID-19.

A few counts support this clone. The V call is TRBV20-1, the J call TRBJ2-5; D gene ambiguous. Germline CDR1 and CDR2: DFQATT and SNEGSKA (reference sequence). CDR3 size: 10 residues. V was cut by 5 bases and J by 6 bases, with 7 bases left in between. The CDR3 nucleotides are TGCAGTGCTGCAGACAAGACCCAGTACTTC. Translated, it gives CSAADKTQYF.

In DNA form, the CDR3 reads TGCGCCAGCAGCTTGGTAAGGGGGCTCACTGAAGCTTTCTTT. Its protein is CASSLVRGLTEAFF. This sequence joins TRBV5-1 and TRBJ1-1; 7 bases fit TRBD1. The CDR3 is 14 amino acids. The germline CDR1 and CDR2 sequences are SGHRS and YFSETQ. With 0 bases clipped from V and 4 bases from J, the junction kept 3 bases outside the gene matches.

The chain has TRBV6-2 or TRBV6-3 and TRBJ2-7; 8 bases agree with TRBD2. The CDR3 covers 14 residues. The V and J ends lost 6 bases and 5 bases, in that order; junction bases with no gene match: 9. CDR1 and CDR2 from the germline V gene are MNHEY and SVGEGT. CDR3: CASSLGLALNEQYF. CDR3 in DNA: TGTGCCAGCAGCCTCGGACTAGCTTTGAACGAGCAGTACTTC.

This chain uses TRBV5-1 with TRBJ2-7, with TRBD1 identical over 9 bases. Germline V CDR1 and CDR2: SGHRS, YFSETQ. The CDR3 has 16 residues. After removal of 4 bases from V and 3 bases from J, the junction contained 11 bases not matched to a gene. The CDR3 bases are TGCGCCAGCAGCCTCTTTCCCGGGACAGGGATCTACGAGCAGTACTTC. Translating it yields CASSLFPGTGIYEQYF.

The V gene is TRBV9, the J gene TRBJ1-1; 11 bases align to TRBD1. The V segment lost 0 bases and the J segment 1 base; nucleotides outside the gene matches: 14. The CDR3 length is 20 residues. Germline assignment: CDR1 SGDLS and CDR2 YYNGEE. The CDR3 sequence: CASSVDGGQGARGANTEAFF. The CDR3 DNA reads TGTGCCAGCAGCGTAGACGGTGGACAGGGGGCGCGCGGAGCGAACACTGAAGCTTTCTTT.

V is TRBV7-2 and J is TRBJ1-1; D ambiguous. The CDR3 runs 15 residues. Germline V gene sequence: CDR1 SGHTA, CDR2 FQGNSA. V was clipped by 0 bases and J by 1 base, with 9 bases between them. The CDR3 spells CASSLAWGGNTEAFF. In DNA form, the CDR3 reads TGTGCCAGCAGCTTAGCTTGGGGAGGGAACACTGAAGCTTTCTTT.

This rearrangement joins TRBV19 to TRBJ1-6; 9 bases are a match to TRBD1. CDR1 is LNHDA, CDR2 SQIVND, per germline (reference sequence). This CDR3 is built from 16 residues. The trim removed 9 bases at V and 8 bases at J, leaving 14 bases unmatched. CDR3 sequence (DNA): TGTGCCAGCACCACACTACGGGACAGGGCTCATTCACCCCTCCACTTT. It specifies CASTTLRDRAHSPLHF.

This clone showed up just a few times. The V gene is TRBV7-2, the J gene TRBJ2-1; a weak D match, TRBD2 (6 bases). The germline gives CDR1 SGHTA, CDR2 FQGNSA. Trimming shortened V by 6 bases and J by 6 bases, and 27 bases separated the two germline ends. This CDR3 comprises 18 residues. The CDR3 coding sequence is TGTGCCAGCAGTCGCGTCTGGCGGGACCCGAACGGTCTCAATGAGCAGTTCTTC. This translates into CASSRVWRDPNGLNEQFF.

The chain has TRBV19 and TRBJ1-2; unclear D gene. This CDR3 has 14 amino acids. Germline V gene lookup returns CDR1 LNHDA and CDR2 SQIVND (reference sequence). V was clipped by 6 bases and J by 4 bases, with 15 bases between them. The CDR3 nucleotides are TGTGCCAGTAGGGCACAGAGCGGCGGCTATGGCTACACCTTC. It yields the protein CASRAQSGGYGYTF.

J is TRBJ2-2 and V is TRBV2; 7 nucleotides align to TRBD1. Germline CDR1 and CDR2: SNHLY and FYNNEI. This CDR3 comprises 17 residues. Losses at the gene ends were 0 bases for V and 5 bases for J; bases not matched to a gene: 9. CDR3 bases: TGTGCCAGCAGTGAAGCGGGAAGACAGGGAATGACCGGGGAGCTGTTTTTT. It translates to CASSEAGRQGMTGELFF. Full variable domain (remainder filled in from reference TRBV2 and TRBJ2-2): EPEVTQTPSHQVTQMGQEVILRCVPISNHLYFYWYRQILGQKVEFLVSFYNNEISEKSEIFDDQFSVERPDGSNFTLKIRSTKLEDSAMYFCASSEAGRQGMTGELFFGEGSRLTVL.

The chain recombines TRBV6-2 or TRBV6-3 with TRBJ2-2; D ambiguous. Between the trimmed V and J ends, which lost 6 bases and 8 bases, there was a span of 13 bases. This CDR3 is 13 amino acids long. The germline gives CDR1 MNHEY, CDR2 SVGEGT. The CDR3 loop reads CASSVRLTGELFF. CDR3 nucleotide sequence: TGTGCCAGCAGCGTCAGGTTGACGGGGGAGCTGTTTTTT.

This chain uses TRBV2 with TRBJ1-4; 7 bases line up with TRBD1. The length of the CDR3 is 14 residues. V lost 6 bases, J lost 6 bases, and 7 bases stayed unmatched. CDR1 and CDR2 from the germline V gene are SNHLY and FYNNEI. The CDR3 DNA is TGTGCCAGCAGACGACAGGGCCCCTATGAAAAACTGTTTTTT. Translated, it gives CASRRQGPYEKLFF.

The gene calls are TRBV7-2 and TRBJ2-1; D gene unclear. The V gene's germline CDR1 is SGHTA and CDR2 FQGNSA. V shed 5 bases and J shed 1 base, with 9 bases lying between them. This CDR3 is built from 14 residues. DNA for the CDR3: TGTGCCAGCAGCCTACAGCAATCCTACAATGAGCAGTTCTTC. Translating it yields CASSLQQSYNEQFF.

V and J are TRBV9 and TRBJ1-1, with TRBD1 as a possible D gene (5 bases). V was pared by 4 bases and J by 0 bases, with 13 bases between. Germline V gene lookup returns CDR1 SGDLS and CDR2 YYNGEE. The CDR3 spans 15 residues. CDR3 nucleotide sequence: TGTGCCAGCAGCCCCCGCCGACAGATGAACACTGAAGCTTTCTTT. Its translation: CASSPRRQMNTEAFF.

V and J are TRBV21-1 and TRBJ1-5; the table's TRBD1 call for D was not verified on the DNA. TRBV21-1 is flagged as a pseudogene. CDR3 length equals 15 residues. CDR3 DNA: TGTGCCAGCAGCGTTATCGGACAGCGACGACAGCCCCAGCATTTT. This gives the protein CASSVIGQRRQPQHF.

The chain has TRBV24-1 and TRBJ1-2, with D perhaps matching TRBD1 (5 bases). Trimming left V 1 base short and J 4 bases short, with 15 bases between. The germline V gene encodes CDR1 KGHDR and CDR2 SFDVKD. This CDR3 comprises 16 residues. CDR3 amino acids: CATSDLPGRGVYGYTF. The CDR3 DNA reads as TGTGCCACCAGTGATTTACCGGGGAGGGGCGTCTATGGCTACACCTTC.

The J gene is TRBJ2-1, the V gene TRBV24-1; 10 bases map to TRBD1. The CDR3 consists of 18 residues. Germline V gives CDR1 KGHDR, CDR2 SFDVKD. The trim removed 4 bases at V and 5 bases at J, leaving 13 bases unmatched. CDR3 residues: CATSDLPPGTGVNNEQFF. As DNA, the CDR3 is TGTGCCACCAGTGACCTACCACCCGGGACAGGGGTGAACAATGAGCAGTTCTTC.

This chain joins TRBV29-1 and TRBJ1-2, with D unclear. Germline V gene data show CDR1 as SQVTM and CDR2 as ANQGSEA. V lost 7 bases and J lost 6, with 9 bases in between. The CDR3 runs 10 residues. CDR3 sequence reads: CSGLTDGYTF. CDR3 in DNA: TGCAGCGGGCTTACAGATGGCTACACCTTC.

The chain employs TRBV20-1 and TRBJ1-1; no firm D call. Germline CDR1 and CDR2: DFQATT and SNEGSKA (reference sequence). This CDR3 has 8 residues. Trimming stripped 6 bases from V and 9 bases from J, with 5 bases between. The CDR3 protein is CSAAKAFF. The DNA of the CDR3 is TGCAGTGCAGCAAAAGCTTTCTTT.

This chain connects TRBV7-8 to TRBJ2-1; 7 nucleotides line up with TRBD2. The CDR3 totals 20 residues. CDR1 and CDR2 from the germline V gene are SGHVS and FQNEAQ. Germline trimming cut 1 base from V and 8 bases from J; bases unmatched to any gene: 23. For the CDR3, the DNA is TGTGCCAGCAGCTTAGGTCTTTGGGGGAGGGACCCCGGGGGATTCCATGAGCAGTTCTTC. Protein sequence: CASSLGLWGRDPGGFHEQFF.

There are a few counts of this clone. The chain joins TRBV7-2 to TRBJ2-7, with TRBD2 identical over 10 bases. From germline, CDR1 is SGHTA and CDR2 FQGNSA. V lost 5 bases and J lost 2; bases outside the gene matches: 6. There are 15 residues in the CDR3. The CDR3 is CASSLTSGIPYEQYF. The CDR3 DNA is TGTGCCAGCAGCCTAACTAGCGGGATCCCCTACGAGCAGTACTTC.